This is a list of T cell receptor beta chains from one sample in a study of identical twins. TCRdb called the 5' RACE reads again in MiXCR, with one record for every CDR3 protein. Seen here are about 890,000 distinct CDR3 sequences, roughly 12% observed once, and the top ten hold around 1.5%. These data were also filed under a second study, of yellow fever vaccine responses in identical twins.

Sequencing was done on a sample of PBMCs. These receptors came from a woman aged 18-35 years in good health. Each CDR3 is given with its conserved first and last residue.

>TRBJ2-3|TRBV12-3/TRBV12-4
CACSYTSGTRLGSDTQYF
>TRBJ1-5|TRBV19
CATKSGQYKAEKSNQPQHF
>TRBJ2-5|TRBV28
CASSPAGTGWETQYF
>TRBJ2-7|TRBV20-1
CSARSTSGTLSSYEQYF
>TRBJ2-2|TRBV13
CASSLERRNTGELFF
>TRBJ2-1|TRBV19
CASSIGGTPYNEQFF
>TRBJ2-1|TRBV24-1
CATSDLNRGGEQFF
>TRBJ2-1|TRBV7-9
CASSPLSGVFNEQFF
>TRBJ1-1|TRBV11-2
CASSQDMNTEAFF
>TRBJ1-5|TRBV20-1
CSARRSSQPQHF
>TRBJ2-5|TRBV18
CASSPGSGGETQYF
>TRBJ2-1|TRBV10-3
CATQGGPGNEQFF
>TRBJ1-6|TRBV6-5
CASSWEDGANSPLHF
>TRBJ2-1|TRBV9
CASSTRIKGYNEQFF
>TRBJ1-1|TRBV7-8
CASSLGYLAAEAFF
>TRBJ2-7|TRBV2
CASRPGLADRYEQYF
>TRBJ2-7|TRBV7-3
CASSTTSGSGEQYF
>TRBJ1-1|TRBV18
CASSPPDTEAFF
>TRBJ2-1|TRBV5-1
CASSVGGEYNEQFF
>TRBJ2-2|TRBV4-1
CASSQETGELFF
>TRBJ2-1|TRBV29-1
CSGTDNEQFF
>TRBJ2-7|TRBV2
CASSEIAGGYNEQYF
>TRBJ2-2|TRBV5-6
CASSSGFSATNTGELFF
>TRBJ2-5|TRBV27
CASSTGQGFQETQYF